The 27 T cell receptor beta chains below come from one sample, sequenced in a study of blood T cells in healthy people across ages. Alongside a J-beta primer mix, a sample-barcoded 5' primer served in a second PCR lasting about 7 to 12 cycles. A single record per CDR3 protein comes from TCRdb applying MiXCR to the 5' RACE reads. The profile shows roughly 1,500,000 distinct CDR3 sequences, 42% of them singletons. The sample comprised blood. Receptors originate from a young woman in good health.

The chain is built from TRBV24-1 and TRBJ2-3; 7 positions agree with TRBD2. This CDR3 region has 15 residues. V was clipped by 3 bases and J by 2 bases; unmatched bases: 4. The germline CDR1 and CDR2 sequences are KGHDR and SFDVKD. This CDR3 is CATSDGREYTDTQYF. In nucleotides, the CDR3 is TGTGCCACCAGTGATGGGCGGGAGTACACAGATACGCAGTATTTT.

V gene TRBV4-1 combines with J gene TRBJ2-7; the match to TRBD1 covers 9 bases. Germline V gene data show CDR1 as MGHRA and CDR2 as YSYEKL. V shed 4 bases, J shed 5 bases, and the junction held 6 bases outside the gene matches. This CDR3 comprises 14 residues. The CDR3 DNA reads TGCGCCAGCAGCCCACCGACAGGGGGAGACGAGCAGTACTTC. Its protein product is CASSPPTGGDEQYF.

The CDR3 nucleotides read TGTGCCAGCAGCCGGGACTATAACACCAATGAGCAGTACTTC. Translating it yields CASSRDYNTNEQYF. The rearrangement links TRBV2 to TRBJ2-7; 7 bases map to TRBD2. The CDR3 consists of 14 residues. Germline CDR1 is SNHLY and CDR2 is FYNNEI. J was trimmed by 7 bases and V by 6 bases; bases with no gene match: 12.

This clonotype was recorded many times. The chain combines TRBV12-3 or TRBV12-4 with TRBJ2-7, with D perhaps TRBD2 (5 bases). Between the trimmed V and J ends, which lost 6 bases and 5 bases, there was a span of 8 bases. CDR3 length equals 11 residues. The CDR3 DNA reads as TGTGCCAGCAGCTTCGGGGACGAGCAGTACTTC. Encoded protein: CASSFGDEQYF.

This rearrangement joins TRBV20-1 to TRBJ1-4, with D hard to call. Germline CDR1 reads DFQATT; CDR2 reads SNEGSKA (reference sequence). The CDR3 totals 14 residues. V was cut by 4 bases and J by 7 bases, with 16 bases left in between. The CDR3, as DNA: TGCAGTGCTACGCCCGGGGAGGTGGGTGAAAAACTGTTTTTT. Protein product: CSATPGEVGEKLFF.

This clonotype has more than one count but fewer than ten. The chain has TRBV3-1 and TRBJ2-1; 7 nucleotides agree with TRBD2. The CDR3 covers 13 residues. Germline trimming cut 1 base from V and 12 bases from J; bases unmatched to any gene: 6. The germline V gene has CDR1 LGHDT and CDR2 YNNKEL (reference sequence). The CDR3: CASSQVTWEGQFF. In nucleotides, the CDR3 is TGTGCCAGCAGCCAAGTTACCTGGGAGGGGCAGTTCTTC.

V gene TRBV20-1 combines with J gene TRBJ1-5; D is possibly TRBD1 (6 bases). Trimming pared 6 bases from V and 4 bases from J, leaving 16 bases between. This CDR3 has 14 residues. CDR1 DFQATT and CDR2 SNEGSKA come from the germline V gene (reference sequence). The CDR3 bases are TGCAGTGCGAGCACAGGGTTATCAAATCAGCCCCAGCATTTT. Protein sequence: CSASTGLSNQPQHF.

This clonotype was picked up a small number of times. The V call is TRBV7-8, the J call TRBJ1-2; weak D call: TRBD1 (5 bases). This CDR3 spans 15 amino acids. Trimming left V 4 bases short and J 6 bases short, with 18 bases between. CDR1 is SGHVS, CDR2 FQNEAQ, per germline. The CDR3 sequence: CASSSREGERNGYTF. CDR3 bases: TGTGCCAGCAGCTCCAGGGAAGGCGAAAGAAATGGCTACACCTTC. The full variable domain, completed using reference TRBV7-8 and TRBJ1-2, is GAGVSQSPRYKVAKRGQDVALRCDPISGHVSLFWYQQALGQGPEFLTYFQNEAQLDKSGLPSDRFFAERPEGSVSTLKIQRTQQEDSAVYLCASSSREGERNGYTFGSGTRLTVV.

V and J are TRBV6-2 or TRBV6-3 and TRBJ2-7; D tentatively fits TRBD1 or TRBD2 (6 bases each). The CDR3 sequence is 12 residues long. Germline V CDR1 and CDR2: MNHEY, SVGEGT. Trimming stripped 9 bases from V and 4 bases from J, with 13 bases between. This chain's CDR3 is CASAQGLYEQYF. The CDR3, as DNA: TGTGCCAGTGCACAGGGACTTTACGAGCAGTACTTC.

This clonotype turned up a few times. The V and J genes are TRBV28 and TRBJ2-1, with 7 bases that match TRBD2. Germline CDR1 is MDHEN and CDR2 is SYDVKM. Trimming removed 6 bases from V and 4 bases from J; junction bases left unmatched: 9. The CDR3 is 15 residues long. CDR3 residues: CASRNLAASYNEQFF. DNA of the CDR3: TGTGCCAGCAGAAATCTAGCGGCTAGTTACAATGAGCAGTTCTTC.

In this sample, this clonotype turned up once. This may be a read error, as it is one base from a much larger clone. The chain carries TRBV10-3 and TRBJ2-7; the D is unclear. This CDR3 has 12 amino acids. The V end lost 2 bases, the J end lost 1 base, and 3 bases lay between the germline ends. In germline, CDR1 is ENHRY, CDR2 SYGVKD. CDR3 coding DNA: TGTGCCATCAGTGAGGAATCCTACGAGCAGTACTTC. Translated: CAISEESYEQYF.

The chain is built from TRBV12-3 or TRBV12-4 and TRBJ2-1; 12 bases fit TRBD2. The V and J ends lost 11 bases and 0 bases, in that order; junction bases with no gene match: 8. This CDR3 comprises 16 residues. This CDR3 reads CASGLAGPSSYNEQFF. CDR3 DNA: TGTGCCTCCGGACTAGCGGGGCCTAGCTCCTACAATGAGCAGTTCTTC.

The genes are TRBV7-8 and TRBJ2-3, with 8 bases matching TRBD2. There are 19 residues in the CDR3. Germline CDR1 and CDR2: SGHVS and FQNEAQ. The V gene end was trimmed by 1 base and the J gene end by 2 bases; junction bases not matched to a gene: 14. The CDR3 protein is CASSLEPHRGRGVTDTQYF. CDR3 nucleotides: TGTGCCAGCAGCTTAGAGCCCCACCGTGGGCGGGGGGTCACAGATACGCAGTATTTT.

Remarks on this clonotype: Germline and junction disagree at one end, which may indicate a read error. The chain joins TRBV7-2 to TRBJ2-3, with 7 bases aligning to TRBD1. This CDR3 region has 12 residues. Germline CDR1 SGHTA, CDR2 FQGNSA. CDR3 sequence: CAGSSRTGAQYF. The CDR3 DNA reads as TGTGCCGGCAGCTCCCGAACAGGGGCGCAGTATTTT.

The chain uses TRBV20-1 and TRBJ2-5, with 13 bases fitting TRBD2. J gave up 4 bases and V 2 bases, and 22 bases lay outside the gene matches. From germline, CDR1 is DFQATT and CDR2 SNEGSKA (reference sequence). CDR3 length: 21 amino acids. CDR3: CSARYFRPGLAGEAERETQYF. The CDR3 DNA is TGCAGTGCTAGATATTTTAGACCCGGACTAGCGGGAGAGGCGGAGAGAGAGACCCAGTACTTC.

V gene TRBV20-1 combines with J gene TRBJ2-1; 8 bases map to TRBD2. The CDR3 extends over 15 amino acids. Germline CDR1 is DFQATT and CDR2 is SNEGSKA (reference sequence). V gave up 6 bases and J gave up 2 bases; unmatched junction bases: 9. CDR3 sequence (DNA): TGCAGTGCCCCCCCGGGGGGGCAACCCTACAATGAGCAGTTCTTC. This translates into CSAPPGGQPYNEQFF.

The rearrangement links TRBV20-1 to TRBJ2-7; TRBD2 might be the D (6 bases). The CDR3 is 13 residues long. The germline gives CDR1 DFQATT, CDR2 SNEGSKA (reference sequence). Trimming stripped 6 bases from V and 7 bases from J, with 19 bases between. The CDR3 nucleotides read TGCAGTGCCGTGCGGTCGGCGGGAAGTGAGCAGTACTTC. Translation gives CSAVRSAGSEQYF.

This chain joins TRBV10-3 and TRBJ2-2; 8 positions match TRBD1. V was pared by 9 bases and J by 5 bases, with 11 bases of the junction left unmatched. CDR3 length equals 15 residues. Per germline, CDR1 ENHRY and CDR2 SYGVKD. Here the CDR3 DNA reads TGTGCCATTAAAAGCCAGGGGGCGAGTACCGGGGAGCTGTTTTTT. Translation gives CAIKSQGASTGELFF.

In this sample, this clonotype turned up a few times. The chain uses TRBV28 and TRBJ1-2, with no clear D. CDR3 length: 13 amino acids. CDR1 MDHEN and CDR2 SYDVKM come from the germline V gene. With 11 bases removed from V and 0 bases from J, the gap between germline ends came to 13 bases. The CDR3, as DNA: TGTGCCTCAAGGGTTTCGACTAACTATGGCTACACCTTC. Amino acids: CASRVSTNYGYTF.

This clonotype was seen at least ten times. For the CDR3, the DNA is TGTGCCAGCAGTGAAGCAGAGGTCCCCCTGCCATATGGCTACACCTTC. This sequence encodes CASSEAEVPLPYGYTF. This chain joins TRBV6-1 and TRBJ1-2, with D uncertain. Germline CDR1 MNHNS, CDR2 SASEGT. The ends were cut back, 0 bases at V and 5 bases at J, with 16 bases in the middle. This CDR3 has 16 residues.

The genes are TRBV4-1 and TRBJ2-1; D remains unclear. The CDR3 runs 14 residues. Germline V gene sequence: CDR1 MGHRA, CDR2 YSYEKL. Trimming took off 0 bases at V and 9 bases at J, with 12 bases between the two ends. The CDR3 is CASSQDFPFPEQFF. CDR3 nucleotides: TGCGCCAGCAGCCAAGATTTCCCCTTCCCTGAGCAGTTCTTC.

This clonotype was seen a handful of times. The rearrangement joins TRBV5-1 to TRBJ1-1, with 7 bases fitting TRBD1. Germline V gene sequence: CDR1 SGHRS, CDR2 YFSETQ. The CDR3 has 13 residues. Unmatched junction bases numbered 3, after V lost 0 bases and J lost 7 bases. This chain's CDR3 is CASSLVGTDEAFF. CDR3 bases: TGCGCCAGCAGCTTGGTTGGGACAGATGAAGCTTTCTTT.

The V and J genes are TRBV2 and TRBJ2-1; D may be TRBD1 or TRBD2 (5 bases each). The CDR3 runs 12 residues. Trimming removed 5 bases at V and 10 bases at J, with 12 bases between. Germline values: CDR1 SNHLY, CDR2 FYNNEI. The chain's CDR3 is CASSRDAPEQFF. The CDR3, as DNA: TGTGCCAGCAGTCGGGACGCGCCGGAGCAGTTCTTC.

This clonotype appeared a few times. The gene calls are TRBV27 and TRBJ1-5; possible D gene TRBD1, 6 bases. The V and J ends lost 4 bases and 2 bases respectively, with 12 bases between them. Germline values: CDR1 MNHEY, CDR2 SMNVEV (reference sequence). The CDR3 has 15 amino acids. The CDR3, as DNA: TGTGCCAGCAGTTCCGGGGGCAGCGGCAATCAGCCCCAGCATTTT. It translates to CASSSGGSGNQPQHF.

J is TRBJ1-1 and V is TRBV12-3 or TRBV12-4; D might be TRBD1 (5 bases). CDR3 size: 12 residues. V was trimmed by 6 bases and J by 10 bases, leaving 15 bases between them. The CDR3: CASSLDGGGAFF. CDR3 bases: TGTGCCAGCAGCCTCGACGGGGGGGGAGCTTTCTTT.

The chain couples TRBV5-5 to TRBJ2-1; 8 nucleotides match TRBD2. Per germline, CDR1 SGHKS and CDR2 YYEKEE (reference sequence). CDR3 size: 15 residues. The V segment lost 0 bases and the J segment 5 bases; nucleotides outside the gene matches: 4. In DNA, the CDR3 is TGTGCCAGCAGCTTGGCCGCGGGGGGTCACAATGAGCAGTTCTTC. It is translated as CASSLAAGGHNEQFF.

This clonotype was seen ten or more times. V and J are TRBV10-3 and TRBJ2-1; TRBD2 aligns across 8 bases. In germline, CDR1 is ENHRY, CDR2 SYGVKD. The CDR3 totals 15 residues. Trimming removed 5 bases from V and 8 bases from J; junction bases left unmatched: 11. The CDR3 nucleotides read TGTGCCATCAGTAGGGGTAGCGGGAAAAATGATGAGCAGTTCTTC. As protein: CAISRGSGKNDEQFF.